Shown below are 14 T cell receptor beta chains from a single sample sequenced in a study of blood T cell repertoires in COVID-19. Using immunoSEQ multiplex PCR, the repertoire was profiled, and TCRdb retains in-frame clones only, with some absent. Of approximately 70,000 clones in the sample, about nine tenths were seen once. The sample consisted of peripheral blood. These TCRs come from a woman at least 80 years old with active COVID-19.

The gene calls are TRBV5-1 and TRBJ2-5; tentative D call: TRBD1 (6 bases). The V end was cut by 4 bases, the J end by 5 bases, with 18 bases between. From germline, CDR1 is SGHRS and CDR2 YFSETQ. The CDR3 runs to 15 residues. The CDR3 is CASSPWDTSGETQYF. The DNA for the CDR3 is TGCGCCAGCAGCCCCTGGGACACATCGGGGGAGACCCAGTACTTC.

The chain links TRBV9 to TRBJ1-6, with 7 positions matching TRBD1. V was pared by 3 bases and J by 4 bases, with 7 bases of the junction left unmatched. CDR3 size: 16 residues. Germline values: CDR1 SGDLS, CDR2 YYNGEE. Here the CDR3 reads CASSANRGNYNSPLHF. DNA of the CDR3: TGTGCCAGCAGCGCGAACAGGGGCAATTATAATTCACCCCTCCACTTT.

The CDR3: CASSLLTGGRASYNEQFF. The CDR3 DNA reads as TGTGCCAGCAGCCTCCTCACGGGCGGGAGGGCGTCCTACAATGAGCAGTTCTTC. The chain employs TRBV7-3 and TRBJ2-1; 9 bases are shared with TRBD2. The CDR3 has 18 residues. The J segment lost 1 base and the V segment lost 5 bases, leaving 12 bases of the junction unmatched. Germline V lookup: CDR1 SGHTA, CDR2 FQGTGA.

The rearrangement joins TRBV28 to TRBJ2-1, with 12 bases aligning to TRBD2. With V trimmed by 6 bases and J by 3 bases, 3 bases remained unmatched. The CDR3 consists of 15 residues. Germline V gene data show CDR1 as MDHEN and CDR2 as SYDVKM. The CDR3 region has the DNA TGTGCCAGCAGCGAGACTAGCGGGAGCTACAATGAGCAGTTCTTC. This gives the protein CASSETSGSYNEQFF.

The genes are TRBV24-1 and TRBJ1-5; the D gene is possibly TRBD1 (5 bases). Trimming stripped 5 bases from V and 0 bases from J, with 7 bases between. The V gene's germline CDR1 is KGHDR and CDR2 SFDVKD. The CDR3 covers 14 residues. CDR3 sequence (DNA): TGTGCCACCAGTGCAGGGAATAGCAATCAGCCCCAGCATTTT. Translated: CATSAGNSNQPQHF.

This clone occurred once. The DNA for the CDR3 is TGTGCCAGCAGCCGGACTAGCGGCTACGAGCAGTACTTC. Protein sequence: CASSRTSGYEQYF. This chain connects TRBV7-3 to TRBJ2-7, with 10 bases matching TRBD2. Germline values: CDR1 SGHTA, CDR2 FQGTGA. With V trimmed by 5 bases and J by 3 bases, 1 base remained unmatched. This CDR3 comprises 13 residues.

This clone has only a few counts. The rearrangement links TRBV27 to TRBJ2-7; TRBD1 matches 8 bases. This CDR3 comprises 16 residues. The germline V gene encodes CDR1 MNHEY and CDR2 SMNVEV (reference sequence). J gave up 0 bases and V 3 bases, and 7 bases lay outside the gene matches. CDR3 in amino acids: CASSLALGQGSYEQYF. CDR3 bases: TGTGCCAGCAGTTTGGCTTTAGGACAGGGCTCCTACGAGCAGTACTTC.

The chain joins TRBV21-1 to TRBJ2-7; the table's D call of TRBD1 was not tested on the DNA. TRBV21-1 is described as a pseudogene. There are 14 residues in the CDR3. For the CDR3, the DNA is TGTGCCAGCAGCAAAGCAGGGGCAGGGGACGAGCAGTACTTC. Its protein is CASSKAGAGDEQYF.

This chain links TRBV12-5 with TRBJ2-1, with 7 nucleotides matching TRBD1. This CDR3 region has 13 residues. CDR1 and CDR2 (germline): LGHNT, FRNRAP. V shed 6 bases and J 9 bases; nucleotides not matched to a gene: 8. CDR3 nucleotides: TGTGCTAGTGGAACTGACAGGGCGGGTGAGCAGTTCTTC. It encodes CASGTDRAGEQFF.

This clone was seen only a few times. The chain uses TRBV27 and TRBJ2-1; a possible D gene is TRBD1 (6 bases). Germline assignment: CDR1 MNHEY and CDR2 SMNVEV (reference sequence). The CDR3 totals 15 residues. V shed 8 bases and J shed 5 bases, with 19 bases lying between them. The CDR3 DNA follows: TGTGCCAGCGCGAACGCAGGGGTCGGTGACAATGAGCAGTTCTTC. Protein product: CASANAGVGDNEQFF.

The V and J genes are TRBV5-4 and TRBJ1-3; tentative D call: TRBD1 (6 bases). The CDR3 runs to 14 residues. The V gene lost 4 bases and the J gene lost 9 bases, with 17 bases spanning the gap. In germline, CDR1 is SGHNT, CDR2 YYREEE (reference sequence). Written as DNA, the CDR3 is TGTGCCAGCAGCACCAAGGACAGTCCCCTCACCATATATTTT. Amino acid sequence: CASSTKDSPLTIYF.

The V call is TRBV9, the J call TRBJ2-1, with 8 bases that match TRBD2. V lost 5 bases to trimming and J lost 5 bases; unmatched junction nucleotides: 6. Germline assignment: CDR1 SGDLS and CDR2 YYNGEE. The CDR3 consists of 14 residues. The CDR3 coding sequence is TGTGCCAGCAGTACTAGCGGAGGGGACAATGAGCAGTTCTTC. Translating it yields CASSTSGGDNEQFF. The whole variable domain, filled in from reference TRBV9 and TRBJ2-1, reads DSGVTQTPKHLITATGQRVTLRCSPRSGDLSVYWYQQSLDQGLQFLIQYYNGEERAKGNILERFSAQQFPDLHSELNLSSLELGDSALYFCASSTSGGDNEQFFGPGTRLTVL.

The V call is TRBV25-1, the J call TRBJ1-2; weak D call: TRBD1 (6 bases). The CDR3 runs 14 residues. The V gene lost 0 bases and the J gene lost 6 bases, with 11 bases spanning the gap. Germline loops: CDR1 MGHDK, CDR2 SYGVNS. CDR3 protein: CASSEYYREDGYTF. The CDR3 DNA sequence: TGTGCCAGCAGTGAATATTACAGGGAAGATGGCTACACCTTC.

Here the CDR3 reads CASSLGAQGAGNIQYF. The CDR3 nucleotides are TGCGCCAGCAGCTTGGGAGCGCAGGGGGCGGGAAACATTCAGTACTTC. V is TRBV5-1 and J is TRBJ2-4, with 8 bases that match TRBD1. Germline CDR1 reads SGHRS; CDR2 reads YFSETQ. This CDR3 is built from 16 residues. The V and J ends lost 0 bases and 6 bases, in that order; junction bases with no gene match: 8.